The T cell receptor beta chain under discussion was sequenced for a study of vaccination and CD4 T cells after COVID-19. Study context: Either a CEFX pool, an HIV-1 Nef pool, or no peptide was added to control cultures.

This sample's time point: late sampling 161 to 241 days after vaccination in a few convalescent patients. Treatment meaning: roughly 10-day PBMC culture with coronavirus spike peptide pools or control peptides (ViraFEST assay). The CDR3 is 16 residues long. Germline CDR1 is KGHSH and CDR2 is LQKENI. V was shortened by 3 bases and J by 6 bases, with 21 bases between the two germline ends. A remark on this clonotype: Its antigen is as yet unknown.

Once obtained from cultured CD4+ T cells, the DNA was sequenced using the Oncomine TCR Beta short-read assay. TCRdb called the PCR reads again in MiXCR, with one record for every CDR3 protein. The profile shows some 23,000 distinct CDR3 sequences, around 46% of them singletons. This chain uses TRBV18 with TRBJ2-7; D is ambiguous. This clonotype was sampled from a human donor who had recovered from COVID-19. The sample here was CD4+ T cells from blood, cultured in vitro, taken about 7 months after SARS-CoV-2 vaccination. CDR3 sequence reads: CASSPLPAIDESEQYF. CDR3 bases: TGTGCCAGCTCACCGCTACCAGCAATCGATGAGAGCGAGCAGTACTTC.